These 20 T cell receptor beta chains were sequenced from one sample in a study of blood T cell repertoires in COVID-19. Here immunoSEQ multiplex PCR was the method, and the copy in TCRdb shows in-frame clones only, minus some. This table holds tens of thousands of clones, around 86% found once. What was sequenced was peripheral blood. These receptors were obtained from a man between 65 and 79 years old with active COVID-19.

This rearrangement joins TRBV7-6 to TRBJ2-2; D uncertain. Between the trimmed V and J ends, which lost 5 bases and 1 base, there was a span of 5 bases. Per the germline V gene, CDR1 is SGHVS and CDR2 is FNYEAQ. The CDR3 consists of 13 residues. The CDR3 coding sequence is TGTGCCAGCAGCCATTTGAACACCGGGGAGCTGTTTTTT. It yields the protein CASSHLNTGELFF.

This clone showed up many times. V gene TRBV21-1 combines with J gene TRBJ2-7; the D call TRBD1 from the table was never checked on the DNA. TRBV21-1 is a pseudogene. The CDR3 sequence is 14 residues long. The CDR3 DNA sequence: TGTGCCAGCAGCAAAGGAGGGACAGGGGGCGAGCAGTACTTC. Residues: CASSKGGTGGEQYF.

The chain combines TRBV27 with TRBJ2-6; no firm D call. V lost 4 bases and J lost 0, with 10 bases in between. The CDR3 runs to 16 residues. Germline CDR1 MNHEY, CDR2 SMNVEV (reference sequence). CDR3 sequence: CASSSVLSSGANVLTF. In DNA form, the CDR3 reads TGTGCCAGCAGTTCGGTCTTGAGCTCTGGGGCCAACGTCCTGACTTTC. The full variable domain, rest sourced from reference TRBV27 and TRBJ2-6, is EAQVTQNPRYLITVTGKKLTVTCSQNMNHEYMSWYRQDPGLGLRQIYYSMNVEVTDKGDVPEGYKVSRKEKRNFPLILESPSPNQTSLYFCASSSVLSSGANVLTFGAGSRLTVL.

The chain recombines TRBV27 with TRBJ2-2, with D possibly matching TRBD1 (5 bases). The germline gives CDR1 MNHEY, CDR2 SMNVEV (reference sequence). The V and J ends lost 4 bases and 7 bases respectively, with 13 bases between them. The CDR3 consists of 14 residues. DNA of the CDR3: TGTGCCAGCAGTTCACTATCAAGGGGCGGGGAGCTGTTTTTT. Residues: CASSSLSRGGELFF.

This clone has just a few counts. The CDR3, as DNA: TGTGCCAGCAGCTTAGCGTCTCGCGGCTCAGAGACCCAGTACTTC. Protein sequence: CASSLASRGSETQYF. This sequence joins TRBV7-2 and TRBJ2-5; no reliable D call. The CDR3 extends over 15 amino acids. Germline-derived CDR1 and CDR2 are SGHTA and FQGNSA. Trimming stripped 0 bases from V and 4 bases from J, with 12 bases between.

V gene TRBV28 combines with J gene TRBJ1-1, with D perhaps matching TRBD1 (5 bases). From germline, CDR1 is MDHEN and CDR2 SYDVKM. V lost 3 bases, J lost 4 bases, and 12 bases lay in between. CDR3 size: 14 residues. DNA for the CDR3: TGTGCCAGCAGTTTGGCTGGGGGAGGCACTGAAGCTTTCTTT. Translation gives CASSLAGGGTEAFF.

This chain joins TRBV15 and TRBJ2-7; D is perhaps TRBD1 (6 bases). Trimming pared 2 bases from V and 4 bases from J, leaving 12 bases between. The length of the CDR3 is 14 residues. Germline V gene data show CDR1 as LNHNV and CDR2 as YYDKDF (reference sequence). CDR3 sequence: CATSRSGTSYEQYF. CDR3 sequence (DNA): TGTGCCACCAGCAGATCCGGGACATCTTACGAGCAGTACTTC.

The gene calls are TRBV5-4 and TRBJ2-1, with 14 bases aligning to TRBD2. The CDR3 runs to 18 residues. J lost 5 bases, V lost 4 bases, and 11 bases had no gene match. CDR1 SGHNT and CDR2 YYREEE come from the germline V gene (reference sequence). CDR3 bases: TGTGCCAGCAGCATGACTAGCGGGGGGGCCGGGTCCCACAATGAGCAGTTCTTC. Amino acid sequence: CASSMTSGGAGSHNEQFF.

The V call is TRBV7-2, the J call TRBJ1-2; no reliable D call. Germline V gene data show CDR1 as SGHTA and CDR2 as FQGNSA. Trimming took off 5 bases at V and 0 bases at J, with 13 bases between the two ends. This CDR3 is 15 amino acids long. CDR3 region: CASSPGGVANYGYTF. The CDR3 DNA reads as TGTGCCAGCAGCCCGGGCGGGGTCGCTAACTATGGCTACACCTTC.

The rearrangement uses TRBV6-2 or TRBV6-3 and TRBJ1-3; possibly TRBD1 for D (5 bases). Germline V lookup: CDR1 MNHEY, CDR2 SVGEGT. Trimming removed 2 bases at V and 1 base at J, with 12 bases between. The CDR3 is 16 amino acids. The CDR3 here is CASSYGGETSGNTIYF. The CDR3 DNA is TGTGCCAGCAGTTACGGAGGGGAGACTTCTGGAAACACCATATATTTT.

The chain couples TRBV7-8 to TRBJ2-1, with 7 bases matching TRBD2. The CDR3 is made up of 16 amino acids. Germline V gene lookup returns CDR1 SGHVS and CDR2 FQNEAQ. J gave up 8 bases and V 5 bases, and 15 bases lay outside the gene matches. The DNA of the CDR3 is TGTGCCAGCAGCGCCCCCCTGGCGGGGGTGCCCGATGAGCAGTTCTTC. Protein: CASSAPLAGVPDEQFF.

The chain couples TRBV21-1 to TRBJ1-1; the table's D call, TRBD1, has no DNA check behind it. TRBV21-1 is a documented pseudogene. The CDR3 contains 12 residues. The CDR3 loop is CASSKAGTEAFF. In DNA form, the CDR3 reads TGTGCCAGCAGCAAAGCGGGGACAGAAGCTTTCTTT.

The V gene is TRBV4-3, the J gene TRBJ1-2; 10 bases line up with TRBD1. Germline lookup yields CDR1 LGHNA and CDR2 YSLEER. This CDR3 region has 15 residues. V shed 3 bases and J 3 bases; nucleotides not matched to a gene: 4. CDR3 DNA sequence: TGCGCCAGCAGCCAGGGGACAGGGGAATACTATGGCTACACCTTC. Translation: CASSQGTGEYYGYTF.

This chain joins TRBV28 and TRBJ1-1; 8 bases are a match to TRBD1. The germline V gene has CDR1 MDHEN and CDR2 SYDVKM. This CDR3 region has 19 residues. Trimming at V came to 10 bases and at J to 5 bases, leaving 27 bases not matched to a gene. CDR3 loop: CATAQSSHRPTGDRTEAFF. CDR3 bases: TGTGCCACCGCGCAGTCCAGCCATCGTCCGACAGGGGACCGGACTGAAGCTTTCTTT.

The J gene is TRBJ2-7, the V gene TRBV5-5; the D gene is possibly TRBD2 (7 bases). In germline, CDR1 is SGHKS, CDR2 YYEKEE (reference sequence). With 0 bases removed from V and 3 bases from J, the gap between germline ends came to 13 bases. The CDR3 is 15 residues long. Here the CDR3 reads CASSLGGGAHYEQYF. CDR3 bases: TGTGCCAGCAGCTTGGGTGGGGGGGCCCACTACGAGCAGTACTTC.

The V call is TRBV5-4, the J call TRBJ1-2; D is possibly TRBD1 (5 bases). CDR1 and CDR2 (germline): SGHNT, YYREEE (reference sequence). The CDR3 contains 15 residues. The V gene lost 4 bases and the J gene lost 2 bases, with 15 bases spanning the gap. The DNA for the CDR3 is TGTGCCAGCAGCGCACCCACGACAGCGAACTATGGCTACACCTTC. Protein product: CASSAPTTANYGYTF.

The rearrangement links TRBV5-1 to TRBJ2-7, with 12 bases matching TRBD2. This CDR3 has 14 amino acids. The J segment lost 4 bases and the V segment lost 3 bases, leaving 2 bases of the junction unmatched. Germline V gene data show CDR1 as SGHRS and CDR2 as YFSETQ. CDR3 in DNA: TGCGCCAGCAGCTCCGGGACTAGCGGGTACGAGCAGTACTTC. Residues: CASSSGTSGYEQYF.

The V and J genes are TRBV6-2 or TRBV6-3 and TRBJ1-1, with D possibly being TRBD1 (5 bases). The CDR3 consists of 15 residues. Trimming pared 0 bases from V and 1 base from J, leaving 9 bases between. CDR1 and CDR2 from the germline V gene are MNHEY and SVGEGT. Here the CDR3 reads CASSYSPTGNTEAFF. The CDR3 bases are TGTGCCAGCAGTTACTCGCCCACAGGGAACACTGAAGCTTTCTTT.

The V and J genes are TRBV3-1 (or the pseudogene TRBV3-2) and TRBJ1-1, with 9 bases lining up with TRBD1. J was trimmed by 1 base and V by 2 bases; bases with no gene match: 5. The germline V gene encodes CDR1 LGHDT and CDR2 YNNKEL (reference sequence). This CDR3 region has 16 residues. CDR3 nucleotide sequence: TGTGCCAGCAGCCAAACAGGGGGCGCGGGGAACACTGAAGCTTTCTTT. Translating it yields CASSQTGGAGNTEAFF.

CDR3 coding DNA: TGTGCCAGCAGCTCGGACAGGGGTAACGGCTACACCTTC. Translation: CASSSDRGNGYTF. The chain employs TRBV11-1 and TRBJ1-2; 9 bases fit TRBD1. Germline values: CDR1 SGHAT, CDR2 FQDESV (reference sequence). The CDR3 length is 13 residues. The ends lost 4 bases at V and 8 bases at J; junction bases unmatched: 5.